One and the same sample provided the 14 T cell receptor beta chains below, sequenced in a study of cytotoxic CD8 clonotypes in ibrutinib-treated CLL. Produced via immunoSEQ multiplex PCR; TCRdb's table is partial and in-frame only. Altogether roughly 45,000 clones are present, about 65% being singletons, with the ten largest covering approximately 21%. The sample here was PBMCs, taken after 24 months of ibrutinib treatment. These receptor sequences come from a human donor with chronic lymphocytic leukemia.

In its sample, this clone was seen many times. The chain couples TRBV6-4 to TRBJ2-1; TRBD2 is a possible D gene (6 bases). Germline CDR1 MRHNA, CDR2 SNTAGT. This CDR3 comprises 13 residues. Trimming took 4 bases from V and 5 from J, leaving 9 bases between them. Here the CDR3 reads CASSAQRDNEQFF. The CDR3 DNA is TGTGCCAGCAGTGCTCAGCGGGACAATGAGCAGTTCTTC.

The V gene is TRBV2, the J gene TRBJ2-5; perhaps TRBD2 as D (5 bases). CDR3 length: 14 amino acids. Germline CDR1 reads SNHLY; CDR2 reads FYNNEI. Trimming stripped 4 bases from V and 5 bases from J, with 14 bases between. CDR3 bases: TGTGCCAGCAGTGCCGGGATGGCACAGGAGACCCAGTACTTC. Translation: CASSAGMAQETQYF.

V and J are TRBV7-9 and TRBJ1-3, with D unresolved. The length of the CDR3 is 15 residues. The germline CDR1 and CDR2 sequences are SEHNR and FQNEAQ (reference sequence). Trimming cost V 1 base and J 0 bases, with 7 bases left between them. The DNA of the CDR3 is TGTGCCAGCAGCTTAGTGGCAGACTCTGGAAACACCATATATTTT. As protein: CASSLVADSGNTIYF. The entire variable domain, with the rest obtained from reference TRBV7-9 and TRBJ1-3, is as follows: DTGVSQNPRHKITKRGQNVTFRCDPISEHNRLYWYRQTLGQGPEFLTYFQNEAQLEKSRLLSDRFSAERPKGSFSTLEIQRTEQGDSAMYLCASSLVADSGNTIYFGEGSWLTVV.

V gene TRBV5-4 combines with J gene TRBJ2-1, with 10 bases matching TRBD2. The CDR3 consists of 15 residues. Germline CDR1 reads SGHNT; CDR2 reads YYREEE (reference sequence). With V trimmed by 2 bases and J by 6 bases, 5 bases remained unmatched. The CDR3 bases are TGTGCCAGCAGCTTCCGAGCGGGAGGGGCCAATGAGCAGTTCTTC. Amino acid sequence: CASSFRAGGANEQFF.

The V gene is TRBV7-8, the J gene TRBJ1-1; tentative D call: TRBD1 (6 bases). With 3 bases removed from V and 5 bases from J, the gap between germline ends came to 10 bases. The CDR3 sequence is 13 residues long. Germline CDR1 SGHVS, CDR2 FQNEAQ. The CDR3 nucleotides read TGTGCCAGCAGCTTCACAGGGTCTACTGAAGCTTTCTTT. It encodes CASSFTGSTEAFF.

This clone occurred once. The chain combines TRBV13 with TRBJ1-1; D gene uncertain. CDR1 is PRHDT, CDR2 FYEKMQ, per germline (reference sequence). Trimming cost V 2 bases and J 0 bases, with 13 bases left between them. The CDR3 runs 16 residues. The CDR3: CASSLWAAKMNTEAFF. CDR3 nucleotides: TGTGCCAGCAGCTTATGGGCAGCCAAAATGAACACTGAAGCTTTCTTT.

This clone appeared a few times. The chain carries TRBV7-2 and TRBJ2-5, with 12 positions matching TRBD1. The CDR3 is made up of 15 amino acids. Trimming cost V 4 bases and J 5 bases; bases outside gene matches: 5. Germline V lookup: CDR1 SGHTA, CDR2 FQGNSA. The CDR3 DNA sequence: TGTGCCAGCAGCTGGAGGGGGACAGGGGGCGAGACCCAGTACTTC. Amino acids: CASSWRGTGGETQYF.

V is TRBV11-1 and J is TRBJ2-1; 8 bases agree with TRBD1. V was clipped by 3 bases and J by 8 bases; unmatched bases: 15. The germline V gene has CDR1 SGHAT and CDR2 FQDESV (reference sequence). The CDR3 extends over 17 amino acids. The chain's CDR3 is CASSFRPDQGAIYEQFF. As DNA, the CDR3 is TGTGCCAGCAGCTTCAGGCCGGACCAGGGGGCAATTTATGAGCAGTTCTTC.

The chain is built from TRBV2 and TRBJ2-3; perhaps TRBD2 as D (5 bases). This CDR3 is built from 13 residues. Trimming stripped 6 bases from V and 6 bases from J, with 13 bases between. From germline, CDR1 is SNHLY and CDR2 FYNNEI. Here the CDR3 DNA reads TGTGCCAGCAGGACTACGGCCCGGGATACGCAGTATTTT. Its translation: CASRTTARDTQYF.

The V gene is TRBV4-2, the J gene TRBJ2-2; D remains ambiguous. The CDR3 length is 17 residues. CDR1 and CDR2 (germline): LGHNA, YNFKEQ. V lost 1 base to trimming and J lost 6 bases, with 18 bases between them. CDR3 protein: CASSQVRHGVGPGELFF. The CDR3 DNA is TGTGCCAGCAGCCAAGTTCGGCATGGAGTTGGGCCCGGGGAGCTGTTTTTT.

This chain uses TRBV6-1 with TRBJ1-2, with D possibly being TRBD1 (5 bases). Germline CDR1 MNHNS, CDR2 SASEGT. This CDR3 has 15 residues. Deletions cut 4 bases from V and 7 bases from J, with 19 bases between. In DNA, the CDR3 is TGTGCCAGCAGTGGGGGCCAGTTTACAGGTAGTGGCTACACCTTC. This sequence encodes CASSGGQFTGSGYTF.

This clone was seen once. J is TRBJ1-1 and V is TRBV5-1; D gene uncertain. Germline V gene data show CDR1 as SGHRS and CDR2 as YFSETQ. Between the trimmed V and J ends, which lost 3 bases and 0 bases, there was a span of 18 bases. CDR3 length: 17 residues. In DNA, the CDR3 is TGCGCCAGCAGCTATTTCACCCAAGACGGGGTGAACACTGAAGCTTTCTTT. It yields the protein CASSYFTQDGVNTEAFF.

J is TRBJ2-2 and V is TRBV7-3, with D perhaps TRBD2 (6 bases). The CDR3 extends over 14 amino acids. Germline CDR1 is SGHTA and CDR2 is FQGTGA. Trimming took off 6 bases at V and 4 bases at J, with 12 bases between the two ends. The CDR3 bases are TGTGCCAGCAGAAAGGCGGGGCCCACCGGGGAGCTGTTTTTT. Translation: CASRKAGPTGELFF.

CDR3: CAITPGGLNTEAFF. DNA of the CDR3: TGTGCCATCACTCCGGGGGGACTGAACACTGAAGCTTTCTTT. V gene TRBV10-3 combines with J gene TRBJ1-1, with D perhaps matching TRBD1 (5 bases). This CDR3 region has 14 residues. The V end was cut by 7 bases, the J end by 0 bases, with 12 bases between. Germline V lookup: CDR1 ENHRY, CDR2 SYGVKD.